This T cell receptor beta chain was sequenced for a study of blood T cell repertoires in COVID-19. Whole-study context: There were acute and convalescent COVID-19 samples, and they came from the United States, Italy and Spain. PBMCs, B-cell-depleted T cells, or T cells provided the cDNA or gDNA that made up the material.

In the original workflow: Reference gene primer amplification in the assay estimated nucleated cell counts. Repertoires were generated with immunoSEQ multiplex PCR, while TCRdb's copy carries only in-frame clones and drops some. The D gene and trimming were derived from the DNA, and the V and J assignments and clone size from that table. The table records 85,000 to 130,000 clones, 85% to 90% of them present only once. Trimming removed 2 bases from V and 4 bases from J, with 14 bases in between. Germline V lookup: CDR1 SNHLY, CDR2 FYNNEI. The CDR3 contains 15 residues. V and J are TRBV2 and TRBJ2-5, with no clear D. Sequencing was carried out using peripheral blood. This clonotype was obtained from a man in his fifties with acute or convalescent COVID-19. The CDR3 DNA reads TGTGCCAGCAGTGAAACCATAGAGACGGGAGAGACCCAGTACTTC. Amino acids: CASSETIETGETQYF.